What follows are 9 T cell receptor beta chains derived from one specimen sequenced in a study of response to subunit inactivated influenza vaccine. TCRdb reprocessed the RT-PCR reads via MiXCR and lists one record per CDR3 protein. This table holds a few hundred thousand distinct CDR3 sequences, less than 15% found once. The sample here was PBMCs from blood, taken 11 to 12 days after vaccination. The receptor source for this set is a man in his fifties who received an inactivated influenza vaccine.

This clonotype appeared a few times. This chain links TRBV4-3 with TRBJ2-7; 10 positions agree with TRBD2. V lost 0 bases and J lost 3; bases outside the gene matches: 2. The CDR3 loop spans 15 amino acids. In germline, CDR1 is LGHNA, CDR2 YSLEER. The CDR3 DNA follows: TGCGCCAGCAGCCAAGAACTAGCGGGGTACTACGAGCAGTACTTC. Its translation: CASSQELAGYYEQYF.

This chain uses TRBV11-2 with TRBJ2-2; the D is unclear. CDR3 length equals 14 residues. Trimming pared 7 bases from V and 4 bases from J, leaving 13 bases between. The germline CDR1 and CDR2 sequences are SGHAT and FQNNGV. The DNA for the CDR3 is TGTGCCAGCACATTAAATTTCCCCACCGGGGAGCTGTTTTTT. It specifies CASTLNFPTGELFF.

The gene calls are TRBV27 and TRBJ2-2; 8 bases match TRBD1. CDR3 length equals 16 residues. Unmatched junction bases numbered 13, after V lost 6 bases and J lost 7 bases. Germline V gene data show CDR1 as MNHEY and CDR2 as SMNVEV (reference sequence). CDR3 coding DNA: TGTGCCAGCAGCGGTCTCCAGGGGGCGATGGACGGGGAGCTGTTTTTT. It encodes CASSGLQGAMDGELFF.

The V gene is TRBV20-1, the J gene TRBJ2-6; D unclear. The germline V gene encodes CDR1 DFQATT and CDR2 SNEGSKA (reference sequence). Trimming cost V 1 base and J 4 bases, with 8 bases left between them. The length of the CDR3 is 14 residues. This CDR3 reads CSARVTPGANVLTF. CDR3 nucleotide sequence: TGCAGTGCTAGAGTGACTCCGGGGGCCAACGTCCTGACTTTC.

This clonotype has a handful of counts. The chain joins TRBV7-2 to TRBJ2-7, with 12 bases fitting TRBD2. The ends lost 2 bases at V and 3 bases at J; junction bases unmatched: 5. The germline V gene has CDR1 SGHTA and CDR2 FQGNSA. The CDR3 consists of 16 residues. CDR3 residues: CASSLITSGGYYEQYF. CDR3 DNA: TGTGCCAGCAGCTTAATAACTAGCGGGGGGTACTACGAGCAGTACTTC.

The chain has TRBV7-9 and TRBJ2-7; D possibly corresponds to TRBD2 (5 bases). Germline-derived CDR1 and CDR2 are SEHNR and FQNEAQ (reference sequence). V gave up 4 bases and J gave up 6 bases, with 13 bases separating them. The CDR3 is 13 amino acids. The CDR3 is CASSWGESGEQYF. CDR3 nucleotide sequence: TGTGCCAGCAGCTGGGGAGAGTCGGGCGAGCAGTACTTC. The variable domain in full, with the rest retrieved from reference TRBV7-9 and TRBJ2-7, is DTGVSQNPRHKITKRGQNVTFRCDPISEHNRLYWYRQTLGQGPEFLTYFQNEAQLEKSRLLSDRFSAERPKGSFSTLEIQRTEQGDSAMYLCASSWGESGEQYFGPGTRLTVT.

This chain links TRBV6-2 or TRBV6-3 with TRBJ1-2, with D perhaps TRBD1 (5 bases). Germline loops: CDR1 MNHEY, CDR2 SVGEGT. Trimming removed 3 bases at V and 3 bases at J, with 17 bases between. The CDR3 runs 16 residues. CDR3 amino acids: CASSYSPGQQHYGYTF. DNA for the CDR3: TGTGCCAGCAGTTATTCTCCAGGACAACAACACTATGGCTACACCTTC.

The table lists this clonotype with many counts. The chain couples TRBV2 to TRBJ2-2; D is tentatively TRBD1 or TRBD2 (5 bases each). The V end was cut by 10 bases, the J end by 5 bases, with 14 bases between. From germline, CDR1 is SNHLY and CDR2 FYNNEI. This CDR3 is built from 13 residues. CDR3 loop: CATADWGTGELFF. The CDR3 nucleotides read TGTGCCACCGCGGACTGGGGGACCGGGGAGCTGTTTTTT.

V and J are TRBV5-1 and TRBJ2-6; no clear D. The germline V and J ends were trimmed by 4 bases and 0 bases, with 11 bases remaining between them. Germline CDR1 and CDR2: SGHRS and YFSETQ. The CDR3 contains 16 residues. The CDR3 region has the DNA TGCGCCAGCAGCCCTCGACTCAACTCTGGGGCCAACGTCCTGACTTTC. It codes for CASSPRLNSGANVLTF.